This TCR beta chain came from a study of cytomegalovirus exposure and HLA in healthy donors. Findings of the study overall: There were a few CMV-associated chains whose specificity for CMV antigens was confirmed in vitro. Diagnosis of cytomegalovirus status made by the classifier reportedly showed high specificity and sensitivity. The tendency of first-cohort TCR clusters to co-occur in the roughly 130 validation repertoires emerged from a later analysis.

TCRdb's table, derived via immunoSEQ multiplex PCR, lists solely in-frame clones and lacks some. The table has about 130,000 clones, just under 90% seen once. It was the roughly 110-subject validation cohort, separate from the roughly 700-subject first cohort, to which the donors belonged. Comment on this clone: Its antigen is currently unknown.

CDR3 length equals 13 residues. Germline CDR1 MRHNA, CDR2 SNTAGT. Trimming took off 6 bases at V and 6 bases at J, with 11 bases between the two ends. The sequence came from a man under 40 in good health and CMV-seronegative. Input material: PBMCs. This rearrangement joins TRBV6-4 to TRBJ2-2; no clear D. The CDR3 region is CASSVIPSGELFF. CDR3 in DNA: TGTGCCAGCAGCGTAATCCCCTCCGGGGAGCTGTTTTTT.